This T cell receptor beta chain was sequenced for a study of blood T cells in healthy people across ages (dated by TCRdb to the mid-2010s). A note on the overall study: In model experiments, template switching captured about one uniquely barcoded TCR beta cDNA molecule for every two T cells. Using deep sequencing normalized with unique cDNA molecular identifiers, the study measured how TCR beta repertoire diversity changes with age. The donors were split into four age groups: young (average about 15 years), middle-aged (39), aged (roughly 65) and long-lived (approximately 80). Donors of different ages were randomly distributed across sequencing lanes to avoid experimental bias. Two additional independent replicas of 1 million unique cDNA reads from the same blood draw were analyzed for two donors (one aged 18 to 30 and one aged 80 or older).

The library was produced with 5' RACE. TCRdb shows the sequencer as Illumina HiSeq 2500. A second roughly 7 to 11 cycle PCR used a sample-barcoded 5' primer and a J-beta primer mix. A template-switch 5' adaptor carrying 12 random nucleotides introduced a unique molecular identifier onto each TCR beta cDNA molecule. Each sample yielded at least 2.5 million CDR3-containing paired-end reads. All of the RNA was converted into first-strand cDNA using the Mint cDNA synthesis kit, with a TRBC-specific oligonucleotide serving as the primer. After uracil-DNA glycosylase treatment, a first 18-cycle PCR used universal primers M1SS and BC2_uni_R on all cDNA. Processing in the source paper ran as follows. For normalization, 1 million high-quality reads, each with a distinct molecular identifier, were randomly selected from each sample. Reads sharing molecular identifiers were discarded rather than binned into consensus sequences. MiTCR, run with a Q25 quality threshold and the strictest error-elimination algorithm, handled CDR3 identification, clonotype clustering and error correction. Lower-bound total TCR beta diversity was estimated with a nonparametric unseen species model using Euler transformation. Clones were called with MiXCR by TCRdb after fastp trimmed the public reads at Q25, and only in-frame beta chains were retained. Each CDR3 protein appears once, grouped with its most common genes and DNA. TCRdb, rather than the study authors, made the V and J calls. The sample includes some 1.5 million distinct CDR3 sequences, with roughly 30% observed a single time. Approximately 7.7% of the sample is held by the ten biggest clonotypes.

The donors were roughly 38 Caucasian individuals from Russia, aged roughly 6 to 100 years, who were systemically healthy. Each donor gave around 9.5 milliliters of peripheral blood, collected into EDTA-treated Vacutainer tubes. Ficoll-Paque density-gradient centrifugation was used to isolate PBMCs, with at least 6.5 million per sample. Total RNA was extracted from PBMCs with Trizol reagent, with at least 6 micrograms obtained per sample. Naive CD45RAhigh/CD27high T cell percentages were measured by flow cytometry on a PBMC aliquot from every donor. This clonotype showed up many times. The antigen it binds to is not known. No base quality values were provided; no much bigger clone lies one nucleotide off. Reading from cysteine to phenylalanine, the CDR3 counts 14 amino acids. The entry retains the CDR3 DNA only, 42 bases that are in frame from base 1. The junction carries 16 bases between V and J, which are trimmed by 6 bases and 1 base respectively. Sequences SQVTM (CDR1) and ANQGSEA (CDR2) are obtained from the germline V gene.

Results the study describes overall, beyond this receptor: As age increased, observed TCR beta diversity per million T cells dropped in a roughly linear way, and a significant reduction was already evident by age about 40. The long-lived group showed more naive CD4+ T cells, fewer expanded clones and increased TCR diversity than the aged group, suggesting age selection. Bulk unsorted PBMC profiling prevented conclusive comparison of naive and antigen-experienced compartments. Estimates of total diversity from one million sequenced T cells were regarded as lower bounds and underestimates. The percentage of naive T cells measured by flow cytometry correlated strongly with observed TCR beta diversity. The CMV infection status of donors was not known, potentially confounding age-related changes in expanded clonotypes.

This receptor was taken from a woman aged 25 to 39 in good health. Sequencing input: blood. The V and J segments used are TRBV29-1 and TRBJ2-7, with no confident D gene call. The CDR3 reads CSVGLRRESYEQYF. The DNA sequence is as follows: TGCAGCGTGGGCCTGAGAAGAGAATCCTACGAGCAGTACTTC.